Presented here are 16 T cell receptor beta chains from one specimen sequenced in a study of blood T cell repertoires in COVID-19. Generated by immunoSEQ multiplex PCR, the TCRdb table keeps only in-frame clones and is missing some. Counted here are over 75,000 clones, around 90% occurring once; the ten biggest clones make up 4% to 5%. The sequenced sample was peripheral blood. These receptor sequences come from a human donor with COVID-19, enrolled during active disease. The donor label of this sample is uncertain.

The rearrangement uses TRBV5-4 and TRBJ2-7; TRBD1 agrees at 10 bases. The CDR3 length is 16 residues. From germline, CDR1 is SGHNT and CDR2 YYREEE (reference sequence). The ends lost 3 bases at V and 2 bases at J; junction bases unmatched: 8. In nucleotides, the CDR3 is TGTGCCAGCAGCTCACTCAGACAGGGGGCCGCCTACGAGCAGTACTTC. It yields the protein CASSSLRQGAAYEQYF.

The chain joins TRBV24-1 to TRBJ1-1; 9 positions match TRBD1. The V gene end was trimmed by 4 bases and the J gene end by 4 bases; junction bases not matched to a gene: 6. Germline values: CDR1 KGHDR, CDR2 SFDVKD. The CDR3 covers 15 residues. The CDR3 here is CATSEAGQGFTEAFF. The CDR3, as DNA: TGTGCCACCAGTGAGGCGGGACAGGGATTCACTGAAGCTTTCTTT.

The chain joins TRBV4-2 to TRBJ2-2; D gene uncertain. Trimming shortened V by 0 bases and J by 2 bases, and 7 bases separated the two germline ends. The CDR3 runs to 15 residues. Germline V lookup: CDR1 LGHNA, CDR2 YNFKEQ. DNA for the CDR3: TGTGCCAGCAGCCAAGAGGCTAGAAACACCGGGGAGCTGTTTTTT. Protein product: CASSQEARNTGELFF.

The J gene is TRBJ2-5, the V gene TRBV4-1; 14 bases are shared with TRBD2. Germline loops: CDR1 MGHRA, CDR2 YSYEKL. The CDR3 loop spans 16 amino acids. With V trimmed by 5 bases and J by 4 bases, 6 bases remained unmatched. CDR3 sequence reads: CASSTLTSGGGETQYF. The CDR3, as DNA: TGCGCCAGCAGCACCCTGACTAGCGGGGGGGGAGAGACCCAGTACTTC.

The chain joins TRBV18 to TRBJ1-4; D remains ambiguous. The CDR3 totals 16 residues. The germline V gene has CDR1 KGHSH and CDR2 LQKENI. Trimming left V 0 bases short and J 4 bases short, with 12 bases between. The CDR3 region is CASSPPVDTFNEKLFF. For the CDR3, the DNA is TGTGCCAGCTCACCACCGGTAGATACTTTTAATGAAAAACTGTTTTTT. The full variable domain, rest sourced from reference TRBV18 and TRBJ1-4, is NAGVMQNPRHLVRRRGQEARLRCSPMKGHSHVYWYRQLPEEGLKFMVYLQKENIIDESGMPKERFSAEFPKEGPSILRIQQVVRGDSAAYFCASSPPVDTFNEKLFFGSGTQLSVL.

This chain joins TRBV19 and TRBJ1-1; 7 bases map to TRBD1. V gave up 3 bases and J gave up 5 bases; unmatched junction bases: 12. CDR3 length: 16 amino acids. Germline values: CDR1 LNHDA, CDR2 SQIVND (reference sequence). The CDR3 nucleotides read TGTGCCAGTAGTATCCTCTCGTCCAGGGGGTATACTGAAGCTTTCTTT. It translates to CASSILSSRGYTEAFF. The variable domain in full, completed from reference TRBV19 and TRBJ1-1, reads DGGITQSPKYLFRKEGQNVTLSCEQNLNHDAMYWYRQDPGQGLRLIYYSQIVNDFQKGDIAEGYSVSREKKESFPLTVTSAQKNPTAFYLCASSILSSRGYTEAFFGQGTRLTVV.

The chain employs TRBV13 and TRBJ2-1; 8 bases map to TRBD2. The germline gives CDR1 PRHDT, CDR2 FYEKMQ (reference sequence). The CDR3 length is 17 residues. V was clipped by 5 bases and J by 1 base; unmatched bases: 10. The CDR3 DNA reads TGTGCCAGCAGCACCGTCGGGCGGGGGGCTTCCTACAATGAGCAGTTCTTC. Translating it yields CASSTVGRGASYNEQFF.

By share, this clone counts as large (0.1 to 1%). The chain combines TRBV3-1 (or the pseudogene TRBV3-2) with TRBJ2-5; D not resolved. Trimming stripped 0 bases from V and 2 bases from J, with 10 bases between. Looked up from germline, CDR1 is LGHDT and CDR2 is YNNKEL (reference sequence). CDR3 length: 15 residues. CDR3 sequence reads: CASSQDLRSQETQYF. The CDR3 DNA reads TGTGCCAGCAGCCAAGATCTGCGCTCGCAAGAGACCCAGTACTTC.

J is TRBJ1-5 and V is TRBV11-2; D is ambiguous. The CDR3 length is 14 residues. The V gene's germline CDR1 is SGHAT and CDR2 FQNNGV. V was cut by 5 bases and J by 2 bases, with 10 bases left in between. The CDR3 region is CASSRTVGNQPQHF. As DNA, the CDR3 is TGTGCCAGCAGCCGCACAGTAGGCAATCAGCCCCAGCATTTT.

This clone was seen only a few times. The V and J genes are TRBV7-9 and TRBJ2-1; D perhaps matches TRBD1 (6 bases). CDR3 length equals 15 residues. The ends were cut back, 5 bases at V and 5 bases at J, with 16 bases in the middle. Per the germline V gene, CDR1 is SEHNR and CDR2 is FQNEAQ (reference sequence). CDR3: CASSKQGLDDNEQFF. The CDR3 DNA is TGTGCCAGCAGCAAACAGGGCCTGGATGACAATGAGCAGTTCTTC.

The rearrangement joins TRBV9 to TRBJ2-7; maybe TRBD1 (5 bases). CDR1 and CDR2 from the germline V gene are SGDLS and YYNGEE. The CDR3 consists of 14 residues. Trimming removed 0 bases from V and 2 bases from J, with 9 bases in between. DNA of the CDR3: TGTGCCAGCAGCGTAGAGGGCAGGGCCTACGAGCAGTACTTC. Its protein is CASSVEGRAYEQYF.

The rearrangement uses TRBV2 and TRBJ1-2, with 7 bases identical to TRBD1. Trimming removed 6 bases from V and 4 bases from J; junction bases left unmatched: 8. Germline assignment: CDR1 SNHLY and CDR2 FYNNEI. The CDR3 length is 14 residues. This chain's CDR3 is CASSDLQGIYGYTF. CDR3 DNA: TGTGCCAGCAGCGACTTACAGGGGATCTATGGCTACACCTTC.

The chain uses TRBV6-2 or TRBV6-3 and TRBJ2-1; TRBD2 is a possible D gene (5 bases). The CDR3 runs 14 residues. V was shortened by 6 bases and J by 5 bases, with 14 bases between the two germline ends. CDR1 is MNHEY and CDR2 is SVGEGT in the germline V gene. The CDR3 sequence: CASSPTDFNNEQFF. The CDR3 coding sequence is TGTGCCAGCAGCCCCACGGACTTTAACAATGAGCAGTTCTTC.

V gene TRBV14 combines with J gene TRBJ1-6; a possible D gene is TRBD1 (5 bases). The length of the CDR3 is 17 residues. V shed 2 bases and J shed 9 bases, with 20 bases lying between them. Germline CDR1 and CDR2: SGHDN and FVKESK. This chain's CDR3 is CASSQPPGAGRPSPLHF. CDR3 sequence (DNA): TGTGCCAGCAGCCAACCCCCTGGCGCGGGACGGCCTTCACCCCTCCACTTT.

The chain is built from TRBV6-5 and TRBJ2-1, with D maybe TRBD1 (6 bases). There are 13 residues in the CDR3. V was shortened by 6 bases and J by 12 bases, with 18 bases between the two germline ends. CDR1 and CDR2 from the germline V gene are MNHEY and SVGAGI. CDR3 bases: TGTGCCAGCAGCCGGGACCTTAAACAGGGGCAGTTCTTC. Translated: CASSRDLKQGQFF.

The J gene is TRBJ1-2, the V gene TRBV2; TRBD1 matches 10 bases. The CDR3 covers 15 residues. In germline, CDR1 is SNHLY, CDR2 FYNNEI. With V trimmed by 4 bases and J by 4 bases, 6 bases remained unmatched. The CDR3 DNA sequence: TGTGCCAGCAGTGCCGACAGGGGGCGGGCCTATGGCTACACCTTC. Translation gives CASSADRGRAYGYTF.